The clone carrying this T cell receptor beta chain was counted many times. Its antigen is currently unknown. The CDR3 runs to 17 residues. Germline V CDR1 and CDR2: LGHDT, YNNKEL (reference sequence). Deletions cut 2 bases from V and 2 bases from J, with 18 bases between. Amplification of ligated cDNA took four PCR rounds with SP2 and nested alpha and beta constant primers. TCRdb reprocessed the UMI-ligation and nested PCR reads with MiXCR, giving one entry per CDR3 protein. The profile shows more than 13,000 distinct CDR3 sequences, more than 4.5% of them singletons. Treatment given: skin biopsy from PPD injection site in Mantoux-positive individual. The library had UMIs added by 3' ligation of an oligonucleotide to TCR cDNA. Tuberculin skin test biopsies were taken where PPD was injected in Mantoux-positive people. This record comes from a study of naive and memory T cell subsets. Study-wide results and limits: Higher TCR numbers at tuberculin sites reflect T cell infiltration, per interpretation.

The chain employs TRBV3-1 and TRBJ2-5, with a tentative D call TRBD2 (5 bases). This clonotype was sampled from an adult in good health. The starting material was skin, obtained from a tuberculin skin test site. Written as DNA, the CDR3 is TGTGCCAGCAGCCAATTCGTCGCGGGCTACTCTCAAGAGACCCAGTACTTC. Amino acid sequence: CASSQFVAGYSQETQYF.